One and the same sample provided the 22 T cell receptor beta chains below, sequenced in a study of human T cells and chemical hapten exposure. TCRdb fed the RACE reads into MiXCR, producing one record per CDR3 protein. Among 100,000 or so distinct CDR3 sequences listed, about 34% were seen once. Time point in this sample: patch test 3, about 24 weeks after DPC sensitization. Stated treatment: therapeutic diphenylcyclopropenone sensitization with weekly scalp DPC. The input for sequencing was whole blood, taken in connection with sensitization to the hapten diphenylcyclopropenone (DPC). Every receptor here comes from a man aged 35-49 years with alopecia areata. Some clones in this sample may be carry-over from other donors' samples.

This chain connects TRBV7-6 to TRBJ2-1, with 14 positions matching TRBD2. The J segment lost 9 bases and the V segment lost 2 bases, leaving 9 bases of the junction unmatched. The CDR3 is made up of 17 amino acids. CDR1 and CDR2 (germline): SGHVS, FNYEAQ. The CDR3 DNA follows: TGTGCCAGCAGCTTAAATCCCGGACTAGCGGGAGGCCTTGAGCAGTTCTTC. This encodes CASSLNPGLAGGLEQFF.

This clonotype was seen more than once but under ten times. The chain links TRBV29-1 to TRBJ2-7, with a tentative D call TRBD2 (6 bases). Deletions cut 4 bases from V and 2 bases from J, with 9 bases between. The CDR3 totals 12 residues. Germline CDR1 is SQVTM and CDR2 is ANQGSEA. CDR3 loop: CSVVGTPYEQYF. In nucleotides, the CDR3 is TGCAGCGTTGTCGGGACTCCCTACGAGCAGTACTTC.

This clonotype has only a few counts. The chain is built from TRBV6-5 and TRBJ2-3; possible D gene TRBD2, 7 bases. Trimming took 8 bases from V and 2 from J, leaving 11 bases between them. CDR3 length equals 13 residues. Germline V CDR1 and CDR2: MNHEY, SVGAGI. DNA of the CDR3: TGTGCCAGCCAACGGGGGGCCACAGATACGCAGTATTTT. Protein product: CASQRGATDTQYF.

The chain links TRBV5-4 to TRBJ1-2, with D perhaps matching TRBD1 (5 bases). The V and J ends lost 2 bases and 3 bases respectively, with 11 bases between them. The CDR3 is 14 residues long. The germline V gene encodes CDR1 SGHNT and CDR2 YYREEE (reference sequence). Here the CDR3 DNA reads TGTGCCAGCAGCTTCCCGGGGACCGACTATGGCTACACCTTC. Translation gives CASSFPGTDYGYTF.

This clonotype was detected only a few times. V gene TRBV29-1 combines with J gene TRBJ2-5; maybe TRBD2 (6 bases). V lost 8 bases and J 3 bases, leaving 13 bases between the germline ends. Germline V lookup: CDR1 SQVTM, CDR2 ANQGSEA. The CDR3 consists of 12 residues. The CDR3 region is CSTGTPEETQYF. In nucleotides, the CDR3 is TGCAGCACCGGGACTCCTGAAGAGACCCAGTACTTC.

This clonotype occurred a few times. The rearrangement uses TRBV12-3 or TRBV12-4 and TRBJ2-1, with 10 bases aligning to TRBD2. The CDR3 has 15 residues. The V gene end was trimmed by 6 bases and the J gene end by 9 bases; junction bases not matched to a gene: 11. The CDR3 reads CASRPQTSGWGEQFF. In nucleotides, the CDR3 is TGTGCCAGCAGACCCCAGACTAGCGGGTGGGGTGAGCAGTTCTTC.

The rearrangement uses TRBV20-1 and TRBJ2-7; the match to TRBD1 covers 9 bases. V was clipped by 6 bases and J by 0 bases; unmatched bases: 6. CDR1 is DFQATT and CDR2 is SNEGSKA in the germline V gene (reference sequence). The CDR3 runs to 14 residues. CDR3 bases: TGCAGTGCAACCGGGACAGGGAGCTCCTACGAGCAGTACTTC. This encodes CSATGTGSSYEQYF.

The rearrangement joins TRBV29-1 to TRBJ1-5; the D gene is possibly TRBD1 (5 bases). The germline V gene encodes CDR1 SQVTM and CDR2 ANQGSEA. CDR3 length: 13 amino acids. V was shortened by 5 bases and J by 3 bases, with 11 bases between the two germline ends. The CDR3: CSVSGRSNQPQHF. The CDR3 coding sequence is TGCAGCGTTTCGGGACGGTCCAATCAGCCCCAGCATTTT.

This clonotype has only a few counts. The chain combines TRBV6-1 with TRBJ2-5, with D maybe TRBD1 (5 bases). From germline, CDR1 is MNHNS and CDR2 SASEGT. Trimming removed 3 bases at V and 4 bases at J, with 6 bases between. The CDR3 totals 12 residues. As DNA, the CDR3 is TGTGCCAGCAGTGAGGGGCGAGAGACCCAGTACTTC. This sequence encodes CASSEGRETQYF.

The rearrangement uses TRBV27 and TRBJ1-4; perhaps TRBD1 as D (5 bases). The V and J ends lost 8 bases and 3 bases respectively, with 13 bases between them. The CDR3 sequence is 14 residues long. CDR1 and CDR2 (germline): MNHEY, SMNVEV (reference sequence). The CDR3 sequence is CASRGAEANEKLFF. As DNA, the CDR3 is TGTGCCAGCCGTGGGGCGGAGGCTAATGAAAAACTGTTTTTT.

This clonotype was detected only a few times. The chain has TRBV5-1 and TRBJ2-5; D ambiguous. This CDR3 comprises 13 residues. From germline, CDR1 is SGHRS and CDR2 YFSETQ. Trimming took 2 bases from V and 3 from J, leaving 8 bases between them. The CDR3 DNA sequence: TGCGCCAGCAGCTTCGTCGGAGAAGAGACCCAGTACTTC. Its protein product is CASSFVGEETQYF.

A few counts support this clonotype. The chain has TRBV6-2 or TRBV6-3 and TRBJ2-3; D is undetermined. Trimming cost V 2 bases and J 0 bases, with 3 bases left between them. Looked up from germline, CDR1 is MNHEY and CDR2 is SVGEGT. The CDR3 covers 13 residues. The CDR3 is CASSYTSTDTQYF. CDR3 coding DNA: TGTGCCAGCAGTTACACTAGCACAGATACGCAGTATTTT.

This clonotype came up a few times. The chain couples TRBV6-1 to TRBJ1-4; D is unresolved. Germline V lookup: CDR1 MNHNS, CDR2 SASEGT. Trimming took off 6 bases at V and 5 bases at J, with 4 bases between the two ends. The CDR3 has 11 amino acids. The CDR3 nucleotides are TGTGCCAGCAGGCGGAATGAAAAACTGTTTTTT. Translation: CASRRNEKLFF.

A few counts support this clonotype. The CDR3, as DNA: TGTGCCATAGGACCAATCCTAAGGAAGACCCAGTACTTC. Its protein is CAIGPILRKTQYF. This chain uses TRBV6-2 or TRBV6-3 with TRBJ2-5; unclear D gene. Germline-derived CDR1 and CDR2 are MNHEY and SVGEGT. Trimming took 10 bases from V and 6 from J, leaving 18 bases between them. CDR3 length equals 13 residues.

The table lists this clonotype with a few counts. The chain carries TRBV19 and TRBJ1-4; D gene unclear. Germline CDR1 reads LNHDA; CDR2 reads SQIVND (reference sequence). The CDR3 covers 14 residues. Trimming stripped 3 bases from V and 0 bases from J, with 5 bases between. CDR3 in amino acids: CASSIGATNEKLFF. For the CDR3, the DNA is TGTGCCAGTAGTATCGGAGCAACTAATGAAAAACTGTTTTTT.

The rearrangement joins TRBV30 to TRBJ1-3; the D gene is possibly TRBD1 (6 bases). The germline CDR1 and CDR2 sequences are GTSNPN and SVGIG (reference sequence). The V end was cut by 2 bases, the J end by 0 bases, with 14 bases between. The CDR3 loop spans 16 amino acids. In nucleotides, the CDR3 is TGTGCCTGGAGTTATCCGGGGGCTTACTCTGGAAACACCATATATTTT. This gives the protein CAWSYPGAYSGNTIYF.

The chain joins TRBV7-9 to TRBJ2-6; the match to TRBD1 covers 8 bases. CDR3 size: 17 residues. J lost 4 bases, V lost 5 bases, and 10 bases had no gene match. CDR1 is SEHNR, CDR2 FQNEAQ, per germline (reference sequence). The DNA of the CDR3 is TGTGCCAGCAGCCCCGAGCAGGGGGCCCCCGGGGCCAACGTCCTGACTTTC. Translation: CASSPEQGAPGANVLTF.

There are many counts of this clonotype. This chain uses TRBV12-3 or TRBV12-4 with TRBJ1-5, with unresolved D. Deletions cut 1 base from V and 3 bases from J, with 4 bases between. This CDR3 contains 13 residues. In DNA, the CDR3 is TGTGCCAGCAGTTTAGGGAACAATCAGCCCCAGCATTTT. Protein sequence: CASSLGNNQPQHF.

This chain links TRBV10-3 with TRBJ1-3; D uncertain. Trimming took 11 bases from V and 0 from J, leaving 14 bases between them. Germline assignment: CDR1 ENHRY and CDR2 SYGVKD. CDR3 size: 14 residues. The CDR3 here is CAQARESSGNTIYF. DNA of the CDR3: TGTGCCCAGGCCAGAGAGAGCTCTGGAAACACCATATATTTT.

This chain connects TRBV27 to TRBJ2-1; TRBD2 is a possible D gene (6 bases). From germline, CDR1 is MNHEY and CDR2 SMNVEV (reference sequence). Between the trimmed V and J ends, which lost 6 bases and 1 base, there was a span of 10 bases. The CDR3 length is 14 residues. The CDR3 DNA follows: TGTGCCAGCAGGGAGCGGGCTTCCTACAATGAGCAGTTCTTC. It encodes CASRERASYNEQFF.

This chain connects TRBV27 to TRBJ2-3, with 9 nucleotides matching TRBD2. Per germline, CDR1 MNHEY and CDR2 SMNVEV (reference sequence). V lost 2 bases, J lost 5 bases, and 11 bases stayed unmatched. The CDR3 length is 17 residues. For the CDR3, the DNA is TGTGCCAGCAGTTTAGGCGCGGGAGGGCCTTGGGAAGATACGCAGTATTTT. Translation gives CASSLGAGGPWEDTQYF.

J is TRBJ2-2 and V is TRBV6-1; no clear D gene. CDR1 MNHNS and CDR2 SASEGT come from the germline V gene. V was cut by 7 bases and J by 6 bases, with 12 bases left in between. The CDR3 runs 13 residues. The CDR3 DNA reads TGTGCCAGCATTAGACATCACCCCGGGGAGCTGTTTTTT. It specifies CASIRHHPGELFF.